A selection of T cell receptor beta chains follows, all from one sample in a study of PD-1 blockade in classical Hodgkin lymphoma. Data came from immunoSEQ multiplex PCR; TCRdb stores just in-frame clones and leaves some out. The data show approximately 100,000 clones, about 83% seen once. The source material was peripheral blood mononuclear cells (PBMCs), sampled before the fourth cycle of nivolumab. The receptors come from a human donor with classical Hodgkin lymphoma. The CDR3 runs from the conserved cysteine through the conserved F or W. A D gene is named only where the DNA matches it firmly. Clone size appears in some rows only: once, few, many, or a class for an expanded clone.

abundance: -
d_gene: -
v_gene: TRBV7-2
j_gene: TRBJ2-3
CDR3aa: CASSPTTDTQYF
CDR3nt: TGTGCCAGCAGCCCCACGACAGATACGCAGTATTTT

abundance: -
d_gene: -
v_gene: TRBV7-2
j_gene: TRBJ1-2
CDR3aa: CASSPTSGYGYTF
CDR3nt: TGTGCCAGCAGCCCTACGTCCGGCTATGGCTACACCTTC

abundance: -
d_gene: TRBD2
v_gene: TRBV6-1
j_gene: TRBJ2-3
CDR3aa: CASSEAFASGPSTDTQYF
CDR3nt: TGTGCCAGCAGTGAAGCGTTCGCTAGCGGTCCTAGCACAGATACGCAGTATTTT

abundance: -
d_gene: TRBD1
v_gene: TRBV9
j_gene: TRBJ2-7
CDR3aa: CASSPTTGVGSYEQYF
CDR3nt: TGTGCCAGCAGCCCGACGACAGGGGTGGGTTCCTACGAGCAGTACTTC

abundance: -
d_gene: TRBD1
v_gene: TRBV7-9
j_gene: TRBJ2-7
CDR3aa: CASSLRGQGAGPYEQYF
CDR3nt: TGTGCCAGCAGCTTAAGGGGACAGGGGGCGGGCCCCTACGAGCAGTACTTC

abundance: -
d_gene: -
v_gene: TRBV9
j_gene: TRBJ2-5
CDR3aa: CASSVELGSQYF
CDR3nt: TGTGCCAGCAGCGTAGAGCTTGGGTCCCAGTACTTC

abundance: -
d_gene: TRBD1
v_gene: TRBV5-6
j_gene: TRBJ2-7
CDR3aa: CASSRGPGGYEQYF
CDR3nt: TGTGCCAGCAGCCGTGGTCCAGGGGGCTACGAGCAGTACTTC

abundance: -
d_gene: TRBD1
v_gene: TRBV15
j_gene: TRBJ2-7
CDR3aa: CATSFRVGQGYEQYF
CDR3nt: TGTGCCACCAGCTTCCGCGTGGGACAGGGGTACGAGCAGTACTTC

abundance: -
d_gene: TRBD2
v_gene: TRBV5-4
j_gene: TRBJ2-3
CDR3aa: CASSSPPGGSTDTQYF
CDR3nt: TGTGCCAGCAGCTCCCCTCCGGGAGGGAGCACAGATACGCAGTATTTT

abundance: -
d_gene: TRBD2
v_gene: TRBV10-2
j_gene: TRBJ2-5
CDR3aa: CASSDLPSGQTQYF
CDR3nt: TGCGCCAGCAGTGACCTCCCTAGCGGGCAGACCCAGTACTTC

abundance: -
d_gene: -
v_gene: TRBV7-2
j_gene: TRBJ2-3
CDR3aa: CASSPPGGADADTQYF
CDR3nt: TGTGCCAGCAGCCCCCCAGGAGGGGCCGATGCGGATACGCAGTATTTT

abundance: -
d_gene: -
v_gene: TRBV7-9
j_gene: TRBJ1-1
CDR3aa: CASSQLLGTEAFF
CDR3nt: TGTGCCAGCAGCCAGCTGTTGGGCACTGAAGCTTTCTTT

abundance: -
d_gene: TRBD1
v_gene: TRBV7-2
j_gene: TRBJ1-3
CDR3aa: CASSLGVLGGGNTIYF
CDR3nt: TGTGCCAGCAGCTTAGGAGTTCTAGGGGGCGGAAACACCATATATTTT

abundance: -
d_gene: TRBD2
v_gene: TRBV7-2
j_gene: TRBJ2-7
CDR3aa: CASSLALAGGYEQYF
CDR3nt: TGTGCCAGCAGCTTAGCTTTAGCGGGGGGCTACGAGCAGTACTTC

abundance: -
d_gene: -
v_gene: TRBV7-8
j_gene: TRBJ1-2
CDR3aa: CASSLTHLSGYTF
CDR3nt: TGTGCCAGCAGCTTAACCCACTTATCTGGCTACACCTTC

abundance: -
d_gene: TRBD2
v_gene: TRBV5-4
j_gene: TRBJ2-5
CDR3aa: CASSPTSGSQETQYF
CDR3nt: TGTGCCAGCAGCCCGACTAGCGGGAGCCAAGAGACCCAGTACTTC

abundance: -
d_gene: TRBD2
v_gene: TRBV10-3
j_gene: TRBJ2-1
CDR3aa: CAIREAGGWDNEQFF
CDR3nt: TGTGCCATCAGAGAGGCGGGAGGGTGGGACAATGAGCAGTTCTTC

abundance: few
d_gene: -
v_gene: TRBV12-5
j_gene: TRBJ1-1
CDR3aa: CASGLALGTTEAFF
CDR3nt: TGTGCTAGTGGTTTGGCCCTGGGGACGACTGAAGCTTTCTTT

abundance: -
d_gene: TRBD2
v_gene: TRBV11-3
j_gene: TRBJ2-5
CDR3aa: CASSPGTSGSRETQYF
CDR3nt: TGTGCCAGCAGCCCAGGGACTAGCGGGAGCCGGGAGACCCAGTACTTC

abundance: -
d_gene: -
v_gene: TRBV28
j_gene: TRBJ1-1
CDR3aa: CASSEYRALYTEAFF
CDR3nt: TGTGCCAGCAGCGAGTACAGGGCCCTTTACACTGAAGCTTTCTTT

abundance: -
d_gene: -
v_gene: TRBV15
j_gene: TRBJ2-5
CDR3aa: CATSRATSETQYF
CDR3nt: TGTGCCACCAGCAGGGCCACTAGTGAGACCCAGTACTTC

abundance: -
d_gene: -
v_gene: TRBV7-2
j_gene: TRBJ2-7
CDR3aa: CASSLSAATTGEQYF
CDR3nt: TGTGCCAGCAGCTTATCAGCGGCAACCACGGGAGAGCAGTACTTC